These 8 T cell receptor beta chains were sequenced from one sample in a study of blood T cell repertoires in COVID-19. Clones were read by immunoSEQ multiplex PCR, and TCRdb kept only the in-frame ones, dropping some. Among 150,000 to 190,000 clones listed, 76% were seen once. The sample consisted of peripheral blood. These receptors all stem from a woman at least 80 years old with acute or convalescent COVID-19.

The chain uses TRBV2 and TRBJ1-5; 11 bases agree with TRBD1. The CDR3 is made up of 16 amino acids. CDR1 and CDR2 (germline): SNHLY, FYNNEI. Trimming removed 8 bases from V and 6 bases from J; junction bases left unmatched: 12. CDR3 nucleotides: TGTGCCAGCTCCGGGACAGGGGGTAAATTAGGTCAGCCCCAGCATTTT. Amino acids: CASSGTGGKLGQPQHF.

CDR3 region: CASSAAGTNGNTIYF. The CDR3 DNA reads as TGCGCCAGCAGCGCAGCCGGGACAAATGGAAACACCATATATTTT. The gene calls are TRBV5-1 and TRBJ1-3, with D possibly TRBD1 on 6 matching bases. CDR1 and CDR2 (germline): SGHRS, YFSETQ. Trimming removed 4 bases from V and 3 bases from J, with 14 bases in between. The CDR3 extends over 15 amino acids.

This chain joins TRBV27 and TRBJ2-7, with TRBD2 identical over 7 bases. Trimming took 5 bases from V and 5 from J; bases not matched to a gene: 12. This CDR3 comprises 15 residues. The germline gives CDR1 MNHEY, CDR2 SMNVEV (reference sequence). The CDR3 reads CASSPLGGGSHEQYF. As DNA, the CDR3 is TGTGCCAGCAGTCCCCTGGGAGGCGGGAGCCACGAGCAGTACTTC.

This chain links TRBV5-6 with TRBJ2-7, with 9 positions matching TRBD1. Germline assignment: CDR1 SGHDT and CDR2 YYEEEE. Unmatched junction bases numbered 5, after V lost 1 base and J lost 0 bases. The CDR3 runs 16 residues. This CDR3 reads CASSLFGTGSSYEQYF. As DNA, the CDR3 is TGTGCCAGCAGCTTGTTTGGGACAGGGAGCTCCTACGAGCAGTACTTC.

This chain connects TRBV18 to TRBJ1-5; possibly TRBD1 for D (5 bases). V lost 6 bases to trimming and J lost 3 bases, with 15 bases between them. In germline, CDR1 is KGHSH, CDR2 LQKENI. The CDR3 consists of 15 residues. The CDR3 loop is CASSLQGHSNQPQHF. CDR3 DNA: TGTGCCAGCTCCCTGCAAGGACACTCCAATCAGCCCCAGCATTTT.

The V and J genes are TRBV2 and TRBJ2-1; 12 nucleotides match TRBD2. CDR3 size: 17 residues. J lost 5 bases, V lost 5 bases, and 10 bases had no gene match. CDR1 is SNHLY and CDR2 is FYNNEI in the germline V gene. Here the CDR3 reads CASSRQLGLAGNNEQFF. The DNA for the CDR3 is TGTGCCAGCAGTAGACAACTAGGACTAGCGGGAAACAATGAGCAGTTCTTC. Combining the CDR3 with reference TRBV2 and TRBJ2-1 gives the whole variable domain EPEVTQTPSHQVTQMGQEVILRCVPISNHLYFYWYRQILGQKVEFLVSFYNNEISEKSEIFDDQFSVERPDGSNFTLKIRSTKLEDSAMYFCASSRQLGLAGNNEQFFGPGTRLTVL.

This chain uses TRBV6-5 with TRBJ2-1; TRBD2 might be the D (5 bases). The V end lost 3 bases, the J end lost 7 bases, and 19 bases lay between the germline ends. The CDR3 consists of 16 residues. Germline V gene sequence: CDR1 MNHEY, CDR2 SVGAGI. For the CDR3, the DNA is TGTGCCAGCAGTTATCCACGAACGGTCCCGGGGAATGAGCAGTTCTTC. This translates into CASSYPRTVPGNEQFF.

V gene TRBV18 combines with J gene TRBJ1-5, with TRBD1 as a possible D gene (5 bases). V was cut by 0 bases and J by 5 bases, with 14 bases left in between. The CDR3 has 16 amino acids. The germline V gene has CDR1 KGHSH and CDR2 LQKENI. CDR3 protein: CASSPPARVGDQPQHF. DNA for the CDR3: TGTGCCAGCTCACCACCTGCCAGGGTAGGGGATCAGCCCCAGCATTTT.